This T cell receptor beta chain is drawn from a study of T cells after yellow fever vaccination. Turning to the study itself: Researchers used SMART-Seq v4 Ultra Low Input to prepare fractions that had low cell numbers.

In regard to this clonotype: As yet, its antigen is unknown.

Findings of the study overall: Post-booster samples contained most primary-vaccination clones (approximately 96% CD4, less than 90% CD8). When the response was secondary, it was weaker but reached its peak faster, day 5 versus 15.

TCR cDNA, made by 5'RACE template switching, carried an added universal primer site and UMIs. TCRdb independently ran MiXCR on the 5' RACE reads; one entry per CDR3 protein. The sample consists of around 310,000 distinct CDR3 sequences, 4% to 5.5% of them appearing once. This sample comprised PBMCs, obtained 15 days after the yellow fever booster vaccination. The TCR comes from a man aged 18 to 35 who received the YFV17D yellow fever vaccine.

In DNA form, the CDR3 reads TGCAGTGCTAGATTCAGGGGACCTCTTAATTCACCCCTCCACTTT. It is translated as CSARFRGPLNSPLHF. V is TRBV20-1 and J is TRBJ1-6, with a tentative D call TRBD1 (6 bases). CDR1 is DFQATT and CDR2 is SNEGSKA in the germline V gene (reference sequence). This CDR3 is built from 15 residues. The V and J ends lost 2 bases and 6 bases respectively, with 14 bases between them.